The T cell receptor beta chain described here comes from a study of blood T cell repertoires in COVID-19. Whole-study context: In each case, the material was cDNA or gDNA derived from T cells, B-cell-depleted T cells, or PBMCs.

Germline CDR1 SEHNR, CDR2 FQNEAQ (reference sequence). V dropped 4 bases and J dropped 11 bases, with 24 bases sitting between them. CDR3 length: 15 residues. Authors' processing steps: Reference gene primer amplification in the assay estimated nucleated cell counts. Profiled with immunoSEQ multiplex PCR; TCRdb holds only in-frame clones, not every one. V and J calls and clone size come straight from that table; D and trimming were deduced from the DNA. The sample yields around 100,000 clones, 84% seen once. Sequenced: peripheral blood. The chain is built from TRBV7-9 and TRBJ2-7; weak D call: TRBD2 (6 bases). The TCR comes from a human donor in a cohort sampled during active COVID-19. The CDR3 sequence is CASSSQGTPRPGEYF. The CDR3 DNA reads TGTGCCAGCAGCTCCCAGGGCACCCCGCGTCCGGGGGAGTACTTC.